This T cell receptor beta chain was obtained from a study of blood T cell repertoires in COVID-19. In the study overall: Collection of acute and convalescent COVID-19 samples took place in the United States, Italy and Spain. Sources were T cells, B-cell-depleted T cells, or PBMCs; the material itself was cDNA or gDNA.

Authors' methods: Amplification from reference gene primers served as the basis for estimated nucleated cell counts. Generated by immunoSEQ multiplex PCR, the TCRdb table keeps only in-frame clones and is missing some. For V, J and clone size, that table is used; D and trimming come from the DNA. The table shows tens of thousands of clones, with 79% occurring only once. J lost 5 bases, V lost 5 bases, and 6 bases had no gene match. This CDR3 spans 14 amino acids. The germline gives CDR1 LGHDT, CDR2 YNNKEL (reference sequence). Specimen: peripheral blood. This receptor was identified in a human donor in a cohort sampled during active COVID-19. This rearrangement joins TRBV3-1 (or the pseudogene TRBV3-2) to TRBJ2-3; 8 bases align to TRBD2. This chain's CDR3 is CASSLAGLEDTQYF. The CDR3 region has the DNA TGTGCCAGCAGCTTAGCGGGGTTAGAAGATACGCAGTATTTT.